These 3 T cell receptor beta chains were all obtained from the same sample, sequenced in a study. From the 5' RACE reads, TCRdb called clonotypes with MiXCR, one entry per CDR3 protein. The repertoire holds tens of thousands of distinct CDR3 sequences, with 25% to 35% as singletons. Sequenced: memory CD4+ T cells sorted from a lymph node. Specified subset: memory CD4+ T cells, CD4+CD45RO+CD25-. The source of these receptors is a female donor with breast cancer.

This clonotype was counted only a few times. V usage is TRBV20-1 and J usage is TRBJ2-7; 10 nucleotides match TRBD2. The CDR3 totals 14 residues. The V gene's germline CDR1 is DFQATT and CDR2 SNEGSKA (reference sequence). V was clipped by 5 bases and J by 6 bases; unmatched bases: 10. The CDR3 bases are TGCAGTGCTGACAGAAGCGGGAGGGTAGGCGAGCAGTACTTC. This encodes CSADRSGRVGEQYF.

This clonotype was seen just once. The chain joins TRBV7-9 to TRBJ2-3; the D is unclear. The CDR3 is 15 residues long. V was pared by 5 bases and J by 3 bases, with 15 bases between. Germline lookup yields CDR1 SEHNR and CDR2 FQNEAQ (reference sequence). CDR3 in amino acids: CASSERMSGTDTQYF. The CDR3 bases are TGTGCCAGCAGCGAAAGAATGTCCGGGACAGATACGCAGTATTTT.

This clonotype was counted a few times. The chain carries TRBV6-1 and TRBJ2-2; D is ambiguous. From germline, CDR1 is MNHNS and CDR2 SASEGT. The CDR3 length is 17 residues. V lost 5 bases and J lost 4, with 20 bases in between. The CDR3, as DNA: TGTGCCAGCAGTTCCACCTCTTTGGGGTGGGGCACCGGGGAGCTGTTTTTT. Its protein product is CASSSTSLGWGTGELFF.